This T cell receptor (beta chain) was retrieved from a study of CD8+CD57+ T cells in acquired aplastic anemia. This CDR3 comprises 18 residues. CDR1 is SGHRS, CDR2 YFSETQ, per germline. V was clipped by 7 bases and J by 7 bases, with 32 bases between them. CDR3 and TCR beta VDJ profiling relied on a genomic DNA template. One entry per CDR3 protein results from TCRdb running MiXCR on the reads. The sample holds about 210,000 distinct CDR3 sequences, approximately 35% seen once. The TCR originated in a human donor in good health, serving as a control. This chain connects TRBV5-1 to TRBJ1-2, with D unresolved. Sequencing input: sorted CD4+, CD8+, or CD8+CD57+ T cells (not recorded which) from PBMCs. The CDR3 nucleotides read TGCGCCAGCCTTGGGGATGGAAAACCACACCCTCTCCACTTTGGCTACACCTTC. Its protein is CASLGDGKPHPLHFGYTF. Full variable domain (outside the CDR3, taken from reference TRBV5-1 and TRBJ1-2): KAGVTQTPRYLIKTRGQQVTLSCSPISGHRSVSWYQQTPGQGLQFLFEYFSETQRNKGNFPGRFSGRQFSNSRSEMNVSTLELGDSALYLCASLGDGKPHPLHFGYTFGSGTRLTVV.